This T cell receptor beta chain is from a study of T cell clonotyping in hematopoietic cell transplantation (dated by TCRdb to the early 2020s). Regarding the complete study: The study collected 120 to 150 blood samples from some 35 consecutive transplant recipients and their related donors. Recruitment of patients ran from late 2015 to early 2017, and follow-up continued until late 2020 or until death. Overall study outcomes, separate from this receptor: Broader posttransplant TCR repertoire diversity was predicted by donor and pretransplant recipient Inverse Simpson Index values. The sample size was limited, and CD4 and CD8 repertoire contributions could not be separated because cells were not sorted. A decrease in recipient TCR diversity was observed after transplant, and a progressive increase in pathologically expanded clonotypes was seen from day 30 to day 180. Only a small fraction of recipient repertoires overlapped donor repertoires, with over 95% appearing de novo at the given depth.

On this clone itself: Its antigen is not yet known. The sample holds no much larger clone one base away, and base qualities are not on file.

The immunoSEQ assay, a bias-controlled multiplex PCR using V- and J-specific primers, was used to amplify TCR beta CDR3 regions from genomic DNA. In a second PCR step, the CDR3 amplicons were tagged with a proprietary barcode plus Illumina adapter sequences. CDR3 libraries were sequenced on an Illumina MiSeq instrument. As for how the authors treated the data: Export and quality control were handled in immunoSEQ Analyzer 3.0, while downstream analyses relied on R Bioconductor and Immunarch. Only productive rearrangements in the normalized downsampled data set were used to calculate repertoire metrics. In the normalized cohort, clonotypes with more than 5 templates were defined as pathologically expanded. The Inverse Simpson Index was used to measure repertoire diversity. CMV-specificity analyses were carried out on the non-normalized data set to capture all clonotypes. TCRdb's version of the immuneACCESS table is confined to in-frame rearrangements and falls short of the full clone set. An unresolved V gene accounts for under half of the shortfall where checked; the remainder is of unknown origin. The D gene and trimming were derived from the DNA, and the V and J assignments and clone size from that table. The sample data list tens of thousands of clones, and 95% of these were observed just once. Jointly, the top ten make up 0.95% of the sample.

Looking up the germline V gene yields CDR1 SGHDN and CDR2 FVKESK. Taken from cysteine to phenylalanine, the CDR3 has 14 residues. Only the CDR3 part of the read is kept: 42 bases, read in frame from the first base. Cut back by 0 bases and 4 bases, the V and J ends lie 9 bases apart. Blood samples for TCR beta sequencing were given by related transplant donors. Nuclei Lysis Solution was used to extract genomic DNA from fresh or cryopreserved unfractionated peripheral blood mononuclear cells. The V gene is TRBV14 and the J gene is TRBJ1-2; no confident D gene assignment can be made. This TCR came from a man aged 30 to 39 in good health. Some clones in this sample may be carry-over from other donors' samples. What was sequenced was peripheral blood mononuclear cells. The CDR3 reads CASSQDPVVYGYTF. The bases read TGTGCCAGCAGCCAAGACCCTGTCGTCTATGGCTACACCTTC.